This T cell receptor beta chain was profiled in a study of blood T cells in healthy people across ages. Next came a second PCR, run for about 7 to 11 cycles, which used a sample-barcoded 5' primer along with a J-beta primer mix. One entry per CDR3 protein, called by TCRdb with MiXCR from the 5' RACE reads. The table shows approximately 850,000 distinct CDR3 sequences, with more than 40% occurring only once. The CDR3 is made up of 13 amino acids. The V segment lost 6 bases and the J segment 6 bases; nucleotides outside the gene matches: 7. V gene TRBV12-3 or TRBV12-4 combines with J gene TRBJ2-7; 8 bases line up with TRBD1. The clonotype was recovered from a man between 60 and 70 years old in good health. The sequencing input was blood. The DNA of the CDR3 is TGTGCCAGCAGGAAGGACAGGGTCGGCGAGCAGTACTTC. It specifies CASRKDRVGEQYF.